The rows below give T cell receptor beta chains drawn from one sample of a study of T cells after posttransplantation cyclophosphamide. Sequencing used immunoSEQ multiplex PCR; TCRdb keeps in-frame clones, though not all of them. Among some 4,300 clones listed, 75% to 85% were seen once. The sequenced sample was PBMCs, obtained after allogeneic stem cell transplant with posttransplant cyclophosphamide. The receptors were sampled from a male patient aged 50 to 59 who received an allogeneic stem cell transplant from a related donor and was CMV-positive. Part of the T cell pool may stem from the graft donor. CDR3s include the opening cysteine and the closing phenylalanine or tryptophan. A D gene is named only where the DNA matches it firmly. Rows give clone size only sometimes, using once, few, many, or a class for an expanded clone.

TRBD2	TRBV5-1	TRBJ2-1	.	14	TGCGCCAGCACCTTAAGCGGGGGGTACAATGAGCAGTTCTTC	CASTLSGGYNEQFF
TRBD1	TRBV19	TRBJ2-2	.	17	TGTGCCAGTAGTATAGTGGGGACAGGGGACTTCACCGGGGAGCTGTTTTTT	CASSIVGTGDFTGELFF
TRBD2	TRBV10-3	TRBJ2-7	.	21	TGTGCCATCAGTGATTCATTCGGGGGGGATCCCGCTTCCCCTCATTTCTACGAGCAGTACTTC	CAISDSFGGDPASPHFYEQYF
.	TRBV6-5	TRBJ2-6	.	15	TGTGCCAGCAGGAGGGATACCTCTGGGGCCAACGTCCTGACTTTC	CASRRDTSGANVLTF
.	TRBV15	TRBJ2-7	few	14	TGTGCCACCAGCAGAGATCGGGCGGGAAACGAGCAGTACTTC	CATSRDRAGNEQYF
TRBD2	TRBV19	TRBJ2-3	.	17	TGTGCCAGTAGTAGAGCCGGGACTAGCGGGACGACAGATACGCAGTATTTT	CASSRAGTSGTTDTQYF
.	TRBV9	TRBJ2-7	.	17	TGTGCCAGCAGCGTAGGGGATAGCGGAGGCACCGCCTACGAGCAGTACTTC	CASSVGDSGGTAYEQYF
.	TRBV4-3	TRBJ2-2	.	17	TGCGCCAGCAGCCAAGAGAGGGTGGCAATGAACACCGGGGAGCTGTTTTTT	CASSQERVAMNTGELFF
.	TRBV11-2	TRBJ2-5	.	16	TGTGCCAGCAGGCGCTTTGGAGGGCAGGGCCCTGAGACCCAGTACTTC	CASRRFGGQGPETQYF
TRBD1	TRBV7-9	TRBJ1-3	.	15	TGTGCCAGCAGCTCCACAGGGGGCTCTGGAAACACCATATATTTT	CASSSTGGSGNTIYF
.	TRBV4-1	TRBJ2-1	.	17	TGCGCCAGCAGCCAAGCTTTCCGGACAGCAATATACAATGAGCAGTTCTTC	CASSQAFRTAIYNEQFF
.	TRBV27	TRBJ2-2	.	11	TGTGCCAGCAGACACCCCGGGGAGCTGTTTTTT	CASRHPGELFF
TRBD2	TRBV5-1	TRBJ2-7	.	14	TGCGCCAGCAGCCGCGATAGCGGGTCCTACGAGCAGTACTTC	CASSRDSGSYEQYF
.	TRBV19	TRBJ1-5	.	15	TGTGCCAGTAGTCCCAAGTGGGGCTATAATCAGCCCCAGCATTTT	CASSPKWGYNQPQHF
TRBD1	TRBV6-6	TRBJ2-7	.	15	TGTGCCAGCAGTTACTCGACAGGGTCCTCCTACGAGCAGTACTTC	CASSYSTGSSYEQYF
TRBD1	TRBV6-5	TRBJ2-7	.	14	TGTGCCAGCAAGTCAGACAGGGGTACCTACGAGCAGTACTTC	CASKSDRGTYEQYF
.	TRBV7-6	TRBJ2-5	.	14	TGTGCCAGCAGCTTCCGGGGGGCCGGAGAGACCCAGTACTTC	CASSFRGAGETQYF
TRBD2	TRBV5-4	TRBJ2-1	.	14	TGTGCCAGCAGCTTGGCGGCGGGAGGGTATGAGCAGTTCTTC	CASSLAAGGYEQFF
TRBD2	TRBV10-3	TRBJ2-7	.	13	TGTGCCATCAAAGCTAGCGGGGACTACGAGCAGTACTTC	CAIKASGDYEQYF
TRBD2	TRBV28	TRBJ2-1	few	16	TGTGCCAGCAGTTTAAGTGCTAGCGGGGGCTACAATGAGCAGTTCTTC	CASSLSASGGYNEQFF
.	TRBV7-9	TRBJ1-4	.	14	TGTGCCAGCAGCCTTGACAACGTCGGCGAAAAACTGTTTTTT	CASSLDNVGEKLFF
TRBD1	TRBV6-1	TRBJ2-7	.	12	TGTGCCAGCAGCCAGACAGGGATCGAGCAGTACTTC	CASSQTGIEQYF
TRBD1	TRBV6-6	TRBJ2-7	.	16	TGTGCCAGCAGTTACTCTGGGACAGGGGATCCCTACGAGCAGTACTTC	CASSYSGTGDPYEQYF
TRBD2	TRBV9	TRBJ2-5	.	16	TGTGCCAGCAGCGTAGCGGTGGGAGGGCCGTCAGAGACCCAGTACTTC	CASSVAVGGPSETQYF
.	TRBV29-1	TRBJ1-1	.	14	TGCAGCGCATGTCCGATACTAAGTCCCTCTGAAGCTTTCTTT	CSACPILSPSEAFF
.	TRBV29-1	TRBJ1-2	.	12	TGCAGCGTTGACAGGGACTACTATGGCTACACCTTC	CSVDRDYYGYTF
.	TRBV18	TRBJ2-7	once	12	TGTGCCAGCTCACCCTCCGGGGACGAGCAGTACTTC	CASSPSGDEQYF
.	TRBV5-5	TRBJ1-1	.	15	TGTGCCAGCAGCCCGTGGGGCAGCCAGAACACTGAAGCTTTCTTT	CASSPWGSQNTEAFF
TRBD1	TRBV19	TRBJ2-1	.	15	TGTGCCAGTAGTAAGACAGGGTCTCGGGCCAATGAGCAGTTCTTC	CASSKTGSRANEQFF
.	TRBV25-1	TRBJ1-2	.	12	TGTGCCAGCAGTGAATGGGGCGGAGGCTACACCTTC	CASSEWGGGYTF
.	TRBV5-1	TRBJ1-1	.	14	TGCGCCAGCACCCCAGGGGCTTCGAACACTGAAGCTTTCTTT	CASTPGASNTEAFF
.	TRBV6-1	TRBJ1-1	.	11	TGTGCAGTCGGGTATGGGACTGAAGCTTTCTTT	CAVGYGTEAFF
.	TRBV7-8	TRBJ2-6	.	15	TGTGCCAGCAGCTTAGGGCACTCTGGGGCCAACGTCCTGACTTTC	CASSLGHSGANVLTF
.	TRBV6-6	TRBJ1-2	few	13	TGTGCCAGCACTGAACGACTGGAGCGGGGCTACACCTTC	CASTERLERGYTF
TRBD1	TRBV2	TRBJ1-5	.	16	TGTGCCAGCAGTGACATTGAGAGACAGGGAGATCAGCCCCAGCATTTT	CASSDIERQGDQPQHF
.	TRBV14	TRBJ2-7	once	16	TGTGCCAGCAGCCAAGATGGCCTTAGGGGCCCCTACGAGCAGTACTTC	CASSQDGLRGPYEQYF
.	TRBV7-2	TRBJ2-3	.	14	TGTGCCAGCAGCTTAAAACAGATTACAGATACGCAGTATTTT	CASSLKQITDTQYF
TRBD2	TRBV9	TRBJ2-1	.	15	TGTGCCAGCAGTGTAGGGACTAGCGGGAGCCATGAGCAGTTCTTC	CASSVGTSGSHEQFF
.	TRBV13	TRBJ2-5	.	14	TGTGCCAGCAGCATAGTCGGTTCCGGGTTTACCCAGTACTTC	CASSIVGSGFTQYF
.	TRBV10-3	TRBJ1-3	few	15	TGTGCCATCAGTGATCGGACAGACTCTGGAAACACCATATATTTT	CAISDRTDSGNTIYF
TRBD2	TRBV9	TRBJ2-1	.	15	TGTGCCAGCGGGCCAGATAGCGGGGGGTACAATGAGCAGTTCTTC	CASGPDSGGYNEQFF
.	TRBV10-1	TRBJ2-7	.	13	TGCGCCAGCAGTGACAGGGTCACCTACGAGCAGTACTTC	CASSDRVTYEQYF
TRBD1	TRBV4-3	TRBJ1-6	.	17	TGCGCCAGCAGCCAGGGGGGGACAGGAACGTCATATTCACCCCTCCACTTT	CASSQGGTGTSYSPLHF
.	TRBV18	TRBJ2-7	.	14	TGTGCCAGCTCACCTTTCCGGGACAAATACGAGCAGTACTTC	CASSPFRDKYEQYF
.	TRBV5-1	TRBJ2-3	.	15	TGCGCCAGCAGCTTGGGGCAGGGCGTGACAGATACGCAGTATTTT	CASSLGQGVTDTQYF
TRBD1	TRBV7-2	TRBJ2-7	.	14	TGTGCCAGCAGCTTACAGACAGGGGACGGCGAGCAGTACTTC	CASSLQTGDGEQYF
.	TRBV4-3	TRBJ1-1	.	13	TGCGCCAGCAGCCAGGCAGAGGGCACTGAAGCTTTCTTT	CASSQAEGTEAFF
TRBD1	TRBV5-1	TRBJ2-6	.	17	TGCGCCAGCAGGGGGGACAGGCGCATCTCTGGGGCCAACGTCCTGACTTTC	CASRGDRRISGANVLTF
.	TRBV11-2	TRBJ2-5	few	14	TGTGCCAGCAGCTCCCGACGGGATCAAGAGACCCAGTACTTC	CASSSRRDQETQYF
.	TRBV4-2	TRBJ1-2	.	15	TGTGCCAGCAGCCAAGAGATGGCAGGCCGCTATGGCTACACCTTC	CASSQEMAGRYGYTF
.	TRBV18	TRBJ2-1	once	15	TGTGCCAGCTCACCACGGACTAACTCCTACAATGAGCAGTTCTTC	CASSPRTNSYNEQFF
.	TRBV7-9	TRBJ1-1	once	14	TGTGCCAGCAGCTTAGGGGGGCCGTACACTGAAGCTTTCTTT	CASSLGGPYTEAFF
.	TRBV6-5	TRBJ2-7	.	14	TGTGCCAGCAGTTACTCGACATCGGAATACGAGCAGTACTTC	CASSYSTSEYEQYF
.	TRBV13	TRBJ2-3	.	16	TGTGCCAGCAGCTTAGAGGTTAGCGCTAGCACAGATACGCAGTATTTT	CASSLEVSASTDTQYF
TRBD1	TRBV4-3	TRBJ2-3	.	15	TGCGCCAGCAGCCTCCGGGACAGAAGCACAGATACGCAGTATTTT	CASSLRDRSTDTQYF
TRBD2	TRBV11-2	TRBJ2-2	.	16	TGTGCCAGCAGCTCTCCGGGACTAGTTAACACCGGGGAGCTGTTTTTT	CASSSPGLVNTGELFF